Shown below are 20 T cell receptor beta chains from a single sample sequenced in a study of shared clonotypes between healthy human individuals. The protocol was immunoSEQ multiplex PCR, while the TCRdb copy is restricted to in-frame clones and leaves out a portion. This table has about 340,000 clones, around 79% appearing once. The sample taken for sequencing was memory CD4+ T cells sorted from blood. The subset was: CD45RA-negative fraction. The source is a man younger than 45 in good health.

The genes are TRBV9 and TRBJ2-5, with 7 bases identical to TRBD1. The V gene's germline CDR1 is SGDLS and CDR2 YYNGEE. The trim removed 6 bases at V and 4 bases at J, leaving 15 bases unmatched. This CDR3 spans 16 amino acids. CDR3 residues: CASTLRGDSGGETQYF. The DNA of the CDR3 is TGTGCCAGCACCCTCCGAGGGGACAGCGGCGGAGAGACCCAGTACTTC. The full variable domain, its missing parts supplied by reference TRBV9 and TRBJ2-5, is DSGVTQTPKHLITATGQRVTLRCSPRSGDLSVYWYQQSLDQGLQFLIQYYNGEERAKGNILERFSAQQFPDLHSELNLSSLELGDSALYFCASTLRGDSGGETQYFGPGTRLLVL.

The CDR3 nucleotides read TGCGCCAGCAGTCAGAGACAGACAGATACGCAGTATTTT. Amino acid sequence: CASSQRQTDTQYF. The chain is built from TRBV10-1 and TRBJ2-3, with D possibly being TRBD1 (5 bases). V was cut by 5 bases and J by 3 bases, with 9 bases left in between. CDR3 size: 13 residues. Germline lookup yields CDR1 WNHNN and CDR2 SYGVQD (reference sequence).

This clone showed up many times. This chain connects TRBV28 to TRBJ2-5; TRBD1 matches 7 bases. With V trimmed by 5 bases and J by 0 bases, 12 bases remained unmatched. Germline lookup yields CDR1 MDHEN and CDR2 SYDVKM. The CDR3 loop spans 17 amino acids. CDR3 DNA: TGTGCCAGCAGTCCTCGACAGGGTTGGAGGTACCAAGAGACCCAGTACTTC. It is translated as CASSPRQGWRYQETQYF. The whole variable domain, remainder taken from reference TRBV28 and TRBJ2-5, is DVKVTQSSRYLVKRTGEKVFLECVQDMDHENMFWYRQDPGLGLRLIYFSYDVKMKEKGDIPEGYSVSREKKERFSLILESASTNQTSMYLCASSPRQGWRYQETQYFGPGTRLLVL.

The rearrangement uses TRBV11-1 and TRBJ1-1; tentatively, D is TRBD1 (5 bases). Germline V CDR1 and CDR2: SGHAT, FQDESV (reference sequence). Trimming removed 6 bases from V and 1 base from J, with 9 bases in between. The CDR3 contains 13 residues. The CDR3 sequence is CASSRDRNTEAFF. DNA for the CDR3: TGTGCCAGCAGTAGAGACAGGAACACTGAAGCTTTCTTT.

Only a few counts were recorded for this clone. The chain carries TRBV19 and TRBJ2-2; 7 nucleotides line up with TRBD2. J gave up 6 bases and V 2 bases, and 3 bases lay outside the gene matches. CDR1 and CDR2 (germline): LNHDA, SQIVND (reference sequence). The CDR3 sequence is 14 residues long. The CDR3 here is CASSIRAGAGELFF. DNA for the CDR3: TGTGCCAGTAGTATACGGGCGGGGGCCGGGGAGCTGTTTTTT.

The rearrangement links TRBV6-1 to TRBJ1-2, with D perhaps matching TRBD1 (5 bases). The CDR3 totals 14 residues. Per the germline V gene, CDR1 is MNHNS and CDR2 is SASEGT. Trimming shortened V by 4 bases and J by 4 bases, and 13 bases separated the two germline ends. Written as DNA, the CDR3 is TGTGCCAGCAGTGTACCGGGACTCGGCTATGGCTACACCTTC. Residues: CASSVPGLGYGYTF.

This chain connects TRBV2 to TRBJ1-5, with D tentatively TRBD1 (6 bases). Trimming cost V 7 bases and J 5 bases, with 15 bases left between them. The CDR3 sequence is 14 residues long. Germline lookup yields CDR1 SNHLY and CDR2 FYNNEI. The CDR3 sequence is CASTSDSRHQPQHF. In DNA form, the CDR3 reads TGTGCCAGCACCTCGGACAGCCGCCATCAGCCCCAGCATTTT.

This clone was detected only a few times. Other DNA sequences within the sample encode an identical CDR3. The CDR3 sequence is CASSPGRSSYNEQFF. The CDR3 nucleotides read TGTGCCAGCAGCCCGGGCCGCAGCTCCTACAATGAGCAGTTCTTC. The chain combines TRBV7-9 with TRBJ2-1; the D is unclear. The CDR3 covers 15 residues. The V and J ends lost 5 bases and 0 bases respectively, with 11 bases between them. The germline V gene has CDR1 SEHNR and CDR2 FQNEAQ (reference sequence). The whole variable domain, filled in from reference TRBV7-9 and TRBJ2-1, reads DTGVSQNPRHKITKRGQNVTFRCDPISEHNRLYWYRQTLGQGPEFLTYFQNEAQLEKSRLLSDRFSAERPKGSFSTLEIQRTEQGDSAMYLCASSPGRSSYNEQFFGPGTRLTVL.

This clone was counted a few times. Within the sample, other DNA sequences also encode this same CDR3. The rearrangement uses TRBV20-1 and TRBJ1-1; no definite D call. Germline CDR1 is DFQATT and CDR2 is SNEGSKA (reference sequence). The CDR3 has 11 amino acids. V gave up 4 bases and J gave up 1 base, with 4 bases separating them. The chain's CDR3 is CSANGNTEAFF. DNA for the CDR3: TGCAGTGCTAACGGGAACACTGAAGCTTTCTTT.

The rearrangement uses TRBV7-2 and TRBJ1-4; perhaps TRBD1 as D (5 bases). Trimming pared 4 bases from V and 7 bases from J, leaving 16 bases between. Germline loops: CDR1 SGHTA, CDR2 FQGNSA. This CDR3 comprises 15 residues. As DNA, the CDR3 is TGTGCCAGCAGCTCCCAGGGAAGGAGGGGTGAAAAACTGTTTTTT. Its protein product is CASSSQGRRGEKLFF.

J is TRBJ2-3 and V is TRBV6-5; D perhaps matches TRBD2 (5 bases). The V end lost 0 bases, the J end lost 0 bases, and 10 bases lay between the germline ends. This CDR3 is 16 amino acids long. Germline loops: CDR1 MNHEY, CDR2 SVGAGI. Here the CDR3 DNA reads TGTGCCAGCAGTTACTCCCCTAGCCCAAGCACAGATACGCAGTATTTT. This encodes CASSYSPSPSTDTQYF.

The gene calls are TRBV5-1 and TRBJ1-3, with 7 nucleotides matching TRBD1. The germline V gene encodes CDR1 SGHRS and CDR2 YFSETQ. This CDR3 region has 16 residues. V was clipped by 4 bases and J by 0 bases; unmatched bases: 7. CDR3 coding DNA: TGCGCCAGCAGCGCTGGACAGGCCTTCTCTGGAAACACCATATATTTT. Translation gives CASSAGQAFSGNTIYF.

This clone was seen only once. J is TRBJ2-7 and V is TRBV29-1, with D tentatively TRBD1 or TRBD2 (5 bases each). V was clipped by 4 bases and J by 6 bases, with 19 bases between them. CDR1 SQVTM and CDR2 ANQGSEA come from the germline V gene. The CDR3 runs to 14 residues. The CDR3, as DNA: TGCAGCGTTGGGACGGGGCCCTCCCAGGGCGAGCAGTACTTC. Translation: CSVGTGPSQGEQYF.

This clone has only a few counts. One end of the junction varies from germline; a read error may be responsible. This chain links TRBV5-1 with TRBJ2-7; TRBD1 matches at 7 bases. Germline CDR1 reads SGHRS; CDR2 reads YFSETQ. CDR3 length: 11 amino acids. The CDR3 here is CASSLSGQTHF. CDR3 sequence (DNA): TGCGCCAGCAGCTTGTCGGGACAGACGCACTTC.

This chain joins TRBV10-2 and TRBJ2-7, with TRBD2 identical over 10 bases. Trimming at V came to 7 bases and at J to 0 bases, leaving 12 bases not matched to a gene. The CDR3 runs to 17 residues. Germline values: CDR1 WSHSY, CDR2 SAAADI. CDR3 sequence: CASKRGLAEPNSYEQYF. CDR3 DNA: TGCGCCAGCAAGAGAGGACTAGCGGAGCCGAACTCCTACGAGCAGTACTTC.

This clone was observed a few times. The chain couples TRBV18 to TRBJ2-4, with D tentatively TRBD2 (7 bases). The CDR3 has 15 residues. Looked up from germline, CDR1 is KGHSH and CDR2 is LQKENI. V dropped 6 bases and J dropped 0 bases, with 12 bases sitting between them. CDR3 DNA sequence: TGTGCCAGCTCCGGGGGCGGGAGAGCCAAAAACATTCAGTACTTC. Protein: CASSGGGRAKNIQYF.

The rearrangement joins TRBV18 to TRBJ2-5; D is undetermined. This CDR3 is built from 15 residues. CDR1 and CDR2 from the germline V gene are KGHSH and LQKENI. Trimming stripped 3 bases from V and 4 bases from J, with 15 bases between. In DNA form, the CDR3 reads TGTGCCAGCTCACCCCTCTCGGGCCAGGCAGAGACCCAGTACTTC. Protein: CASSPLSGQAETQYF.

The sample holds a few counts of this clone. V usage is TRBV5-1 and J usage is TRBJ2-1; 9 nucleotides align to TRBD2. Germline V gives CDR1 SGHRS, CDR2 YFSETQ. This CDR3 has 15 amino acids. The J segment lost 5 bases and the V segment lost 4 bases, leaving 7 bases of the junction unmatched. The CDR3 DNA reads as TGCGCCAGCAGCCCCCTGACTAGCGGAAACAATGAGCAGTTCTTC. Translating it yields CASSPLTSGNNEQFF.

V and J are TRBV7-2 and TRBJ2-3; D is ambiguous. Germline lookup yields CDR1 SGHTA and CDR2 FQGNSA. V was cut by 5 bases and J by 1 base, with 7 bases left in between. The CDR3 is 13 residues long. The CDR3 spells CASSTQGTDTQYF. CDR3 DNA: TGTGCCAGCAGCACCCAGGGCACAGATACGCAGTATTTT.

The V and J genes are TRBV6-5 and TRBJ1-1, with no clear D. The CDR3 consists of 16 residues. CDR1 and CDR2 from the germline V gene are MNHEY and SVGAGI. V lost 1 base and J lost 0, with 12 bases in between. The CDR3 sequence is CASSYYTRTMNTEAFF. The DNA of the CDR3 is TGTGCCAGCAGTTACTATACCCGGACCATGAACACTGAAGCTTTCTTT.